The present entry profiles one TCR beta chain with its context. The antigen is undetermined. The source material, RNA transcripts, was used to amplify TCR beta CDR3 regions. The TCR CDR3 was amplified in a first-round RT-PCR using the HTBI primer set. TCRdb processed the multiplex PCR reads anew with MiXCR; each CDR3 protein has one entry. The sample consists of about 300,000 distinct CDR3 sequences, 16% of them appearing once. This record belongs to a study of T cells in Graves' hyperthyroidism and ophthalmopathy. The wider study: Blood from the periphery was taken at initial diagnosis, before any treatment. Study conclusions and caveats: Ophthalmopathy and stable hyperthyroidism were told apart by a 13 V-J model. Blood also held most thyroid clonotypes expanded beyond 0.001. Prediction of ophthalmopathy progression came a median approximately 6.5 months pre-onset.

CDR1 is SGHTA and CDR2 is FQGNSA in the germline V gene. V dropped 1 base and J dropped 2 bases, with 11 bases sitting between them. The CDR3 runs to 15 residues. Sequencing was performed on blood. The V and J genes are TRBV7-2 and TRBJ1-2; tentative D call: TRBD1 (5 bases). The TCR sequence derives from a man aged 30 to 45 with Graves' hyperthyroidism. The CDR3 sequence: CASSLGGWGNYGYTF. The CDR3, as DNA: TGTGCCAGCAGCTTAGGGGGGTGGGGGAACTATGGCTACACCTTC.